This is a list of T cell receptor beta chains from one sample in a study of T cells in Graves' hyperthyroidism and ophthalmopathy. A single record per CDR3 protein comes from TCRdb applying MiXCR to the multiplex PCR reads. This table holds about 380,000 distinct CDR3 sequences, about 13% found once. The sample consisted of blood. The receptor set was obtained from a man aged 25-45 years with Graves' hyperthyroidism that later progressed to Graves' ophthalmopathy. Both conserved end residues are part of each CDR3. The order of the fields is CDR3 DNA, CDR3 protein, J gene, D gene, clone size, V gene. The D gene is left open where the match is weak. The listing skips clone size in some rows; elsewhere it reads once, few, many or a size class.

CDR3 DNA: TGTGCCAGCTCACGACCCGGACAGCTCCACGAGCAGTACTTC
CDR3 protein: CASSRPGQLHEQYF
J gene: TRBJ2-7
D gene: NA
clone size: NA
V gene: TRBV18

CDR3 DNA: TGTGCCAGCAGCGTAGCTCCGGGGGACGGTCAGCCCCAGCATTTT
CDR3 protein: CASSVAPGDGQPQHF
J gene: TRBJ1-5
D gene: NA
clone size: few
V gene: TRBV9

CDR3 DNA: TGTGCCAGCAGTGGGGGGCTAGCCAAAAACATTCAGTACTTC
CDR3 protein: CASSGGLAKNIQYF
J gene: TRBJ2-4
D gene: NA
clone size: many
V gene: TRBV12-3/TRBV12-4

CDR3 DNA: TGTGCCAGCAGTCATCGAGGTACTAGCGGGGGCTTGGGTTTGCTCCTCCGAGAGACCCAGTACTTC
CDR3 protein: CASSHRGTSGGLGLLLRETQYF
J gene: TRBJ2-5
D gene: TRBD2
clone size: many
V gene: TRBV6-1

CDR3 DNA: TGTGCCAGCAGAGCGCGGACAGGGGGCGAGGGGGAGACCCAGTACTTC
CDR3 protein: CASRARTGGEGETQYF
J gene: TRBJ2-5
D gene: TRBD1
clone size: NA
V gene: TRBV6-1

CDR3 DNA: TGCGCCAGCAGCCCCACAGGGATCTATGGCTACACCTTC
CDR3 protein: CASSPTGIYGYTF
J gene: TRBJ1-2
D gene: NA
clone size: many
V gene: TRBV5-1

CDR3 DNA: TGTGCCAGCAGCTTAGTCTTGGGGGGAACCGGGGAGCTGTTTTTT
CDR3 protein: CASSLVLGGTGELFF
J gene: TRBJ2-2
D gene: NA
clone size: few
V gene: TRBV11-3

CDR3 DNA: TGCGCCAGCAGCTTGGACCCCACAGCGGGGGGTGAGCAGTACTTC
CDR3 protein: CASSLDPTAGGEQYF
J gene: TRBJ2-7
D gene: TRBD2
clone size: NA
V gene: TRBV5-1

CDR3 DNA: TGTGCCAGCAGCCATCGTTTAGGACAGGGGGCCTATGGCTACACCTTC
CDR3 protein: CASSHRLGQGAYGYTF
J gene: TRBJ1-2
D gene: TRBD1
clone size: NA
V gene: TRBV7-3

CDR3 DNA: TGCAGCGTTGGGCAGGGATTCGATACGGAGGAGCAGTACTTC
CDR3 protein: CSVGQGFDTEEQYF
J gene: TRBJ2-7
D gene: NA
clone size: few
V gene: TRBV29-1

CDR3 DNA: TGTGCCAGCAGCTTTGGGGAGACAGATACGCAGTATTTT
CDR3 protein: CASSFGETDTQYF
J gene: TRBJ2-3
D gene: NA
clone size: many
V gene: TRBV7-6

CDR3 DNA: TGTGCCATCTCACCACAGGGTGCAGCTTACGAGCAGTACTTC
CDR3 protein: CAISPQGAAYEQYF
J gene: TRBJ2-7
D gene: NA
clone size: NA
V gene: TRBV18

CDR3 DNA: TGCAGTGCTAGTATCAGGGGGCGACGGGAAAAACTGTTTTTT
CDR3 protein: CSASIRGRREKLFF
J gene: TRBJ1-4
D gene: TRBD1
clone size: many
V gene: TRBV20-1

CDR3 DNA: TGTGCCAGCAGCCCCGGACGGATTGATACGCAGTATTTT
CDR3 protein: CASSPGRIDTQYF
J gene: TRBJ2-3
D gene: NA
clone size: many
V gene: TRBV7-9

CDR3 DNA: TGTGCCAGCAGCTTATACAGGGATGGAACCGGGGAGCTGTTTTTT
CDR3 protein: CASSLYRDGTGELFF
J gene: TRBJ2-2
D gene: NA
clone size: NA
V gene: TRBV7-9

CDR3 DNA: TGTGCCAGCAGCTCCGGACAGGTTAATGAAAAACTGTTTTTT
CDR3 protein: CASSSGQVNEKLFF
J gene: TRBJ1-4
D gene: TRBD1
clone size: many
V gene: TRBV28

CDR3 DNA: TGTGCCAGCAGTTTACGGACAGGCGGAAATGAAAAACTGTTTTTT
CDR3 protein: CASSLRTGGNEKLFF
J gene: TRBJ1-4
D gene: TRBD1
clone size: many
V gene: TRBV27

CDR3 DNA: TGTGCCAGCAGCTTAAGGGTGGGAAACACTGAAGCTTTCTTT
CDR3 protein: CASSLRVGNTEAFF
J gene: TRBJ1-1
D gene: NA
clone size: many
V gene: TRBV11-2

CDR3 DNA: TGCAGTGCTAGTGGGGATTATCAGCCCCAGCATTTT
CDR3 protein: CSASGDYQPQHF
J gene: TRBJ1-5
D gene: NA
clone size: many
V gene: TRBV20-1

CDR3 DNA: TGCGCCAGCAGCTTGTGGACACCAACCGGGGAGCTGTTTTTT
CDR3 protein: CASSLWTPTGELFF
J gene: TRBJ2-2
D gene: NA
clone size: NA
V gene: TRBV5-1

CDR3 DNA: TGTGCCAGCACTAGGGACAATTACCTAAAAGCTTTCTTT
CDR3 protein: CASTRDNYLKAFF
J gene: TRBJ1-1
D gene: NA
clone size: many
V gene: TRBV6-1

CDR3 DNA: TGTGCCAGCACCCTCCATAGCAATCAGCCCCAGCATTTT
CDR3 protein: CASTLHSNQPQHF
J gene: TRBJ1-5
D gene: NA
clone size: many
V gene: TRBV6-1

CDR3 DNA: TGTGCCACCTCGGCCGAGACCCAGTACTTC
CDR3 protein: CATSAETQYF
J gene: TRBJ2-5
D gene: NA
clone size: many
V gene: TRBV2

CDR3 DNA: TGTGCCAGCAGTCAATACCCGCTAGGGGGCTATGGCTACACCTTC
CDR3 protein: CASSQYPLGGYGYTF
J gene: TRBJ1-2
D gene: NA
clone size: many
V gene: TRBV28

CDR3 DNA: TGTGCCAGCAGCTTAGTCCGAGACAGACACAATGAGCAGTTCTTC
CDR3 protein: CASSLVRDRHNEQFF
J gene: TRBJ2-1
D gene: NA
clone size: few
V gene: TRBV7-8

CDR3 DNA: TGTGCCAGCAGCTCAGAATACAGGGATTACAATGAGCAGTTCTTC
CDR3 protein: CASSSEYRDYNEQFF
J gene: TRBJ2-1
D gene: NA
clone size: many
V gene: TRBV7-8

CDR3 DNA: TGTGCCAGCAGTCCGGCTAGCGGGAAAGTCTACGAGCAGTACTTC
CDR3 protein: CASSPASGKVYEQYF
J gene: TRBJ2-7
D gene: TRBD2
clone size: few
V gene: TRBV28

CDR3 DNA: TGTGCCAGCAGCTCCTGGACAGGGGACACTGAAGCTTTCTTT
CDR3 protein: CASSSWTGDTEAFF
J gene: TRBJ1-1
D gene: TRBD1
clone size: many
V gene: TRBV11-2

CDR3 DNA: TGTGCCAGCAGCCTGATCGGTACCGGGGAGCTGTTTTTT
CDR3 protein: CASSLIGTGELFF
J gene: TRBJ2-2
D gene: NA
clone size: few
V gene: TRBV6-1

CDR3 DNA: TGTGCCAGCAGTTTTGGGGAAAACGAGCAGTACTTC
CDR3 protein: CASSFGENEQYF
J gene: TRBJ2-7
D gene: NA
clone size: many
V gene: TRBV12-3/TRBV12-4

CDR3 DNA: TGTGCCAGCAGTTTTCTCCAGGGGAAGGGCAATGAGCAGTTCTTC
CDR3 protein: CASSFLQGKGNEQFF
J gene: TRBJ2-1
D gene: NA
clone size: many
V gene: TRBV12-3/TRBV12-4

CDR3 DNA: TGTGCCAGCAGATTCTCTAGCGGGGGGACAGATACGCAGTATTTT
CDR3 protein: CASRFSSGGTDTQYF
J gene: TRBJ2-3
D gene: TRBD2
clone size: few
V gene: TRBV6-2/TRBV6-3

CDR3 DNA: TGTGCCAGCAGCTTGGCCGTCCATAGCAATCAGCCCCAGCATTTT
CDR3 protein: CASSLAVHSNQPQHF
J gene: TRBJ1-5
D gene: NA
clone size: NA
V gene: TRBV5-5

CDR3 DNA: TGTGCCAGCAGTTTGGTTAGCCTTGAGACCCAGTACTTC
CDR3 protein: CASSLVSLETQYF
J gene: TRBJ2-5
D gene: NA
clone size: many
V gene: TRBV12-3/TRBV12-4

CDR3 DNA: TGCGCCAGCAGCCCGGGACTGGGTGTATGGGAGCAGTACTTC
CDR3 protein: CASSPGLGVWEQYF
J gene: TRBJ2-7
D gene: NA
clone size: many
V gene: TRBV5-1

CDR3 DNA: TGCGCCAGCAGCTTGGTACAGGCCAGAGGGGATGGCTACACCTTC
CDR3 protein: CASSLVQARGDGYTF
J gene: TRBJ1-2
D gene: NA
clone size: many
V gene: TRBV5-1

CDR3 DNA: TGCGCCAGCACAGACAGTACGAACACCGGGGAGCTGTTTTTT
CDR3 protein: CASTDSTNTGELFF
J gene: TRBJ2-2
D gene: NA
clone size: NA
V gene: TRBV5-1

CDR3 DNA: TGTGCCAGCAGTGAATACATCGGAACTAACTATGGCTACACCTTC
CDR3 protein: CASSEYIGTNYGYTF
J gene: TRBJ1-2
D gene: NA
clone size: few
V gene: TRBV25-1

CDR3 DNA: TGTGCCAGCAGTTTAACCGGGACAGTGGGCTCCGAGCAGTACTTC
CDR3 protein: CASSLTGTVGSEQYF
J gene: TRBJ2-7
D gene: TRBD1
clone size: few
V gene: TRBV27

CDR3 DNA: TGCAGTTCCCTAATTTGGACAGGGAACTATGGCTACACCTTC
CDR3 protein: CSSLIWTGNYGYTF
J gene: TRBJ1-2
D gene: TRBD1
clone size: many
V gene: TRBV20-1

CDR3 DNA: TGTGCCAGCAGGTGGGGGGGGACGGACGAGCAGTACTTC
CDR3 protein: CASRWGGTDEQYF
J gene: TRBJ2-7
D gene: TRBD2
clone size: NA
V gene: TRBV11-2

CDR3 DNA: TGCAGCGTTGAAGTTTCAGGGGAAATCTACGAGCAGTACTTC
CDR3 protein: CSVEVSGEIYEQYF
J gene: TRBJ2-7
D gene: NA
clone size: few
V gene: TRBV29-1

CDR3 DNA: TGTGCCAGCACCCCCCTGCCGGGGGGCGCTGAGCAGTTCTTC
CDR3 protein: CASTPLPGGAEQFF
J gene: TRBJ2-1
D gene: NA
clone size: many
V gene: TRBV12-3/TRBV12-4

CDR3 DNA: TGTGCCAGCAGCCTAGCGGGGGGGAGCGCAAATGAGCAGTTCTTC
CDR3 protein: CASSLAGGSANEQFF
J gene: TRBJ2-1
D gene: TRBD2
clone size: many
V gene: TRBV3-1

CDR3 DNA: TGTGCCAGCAGAAGGGGACAGGGGGCTGGAAACACCATATATTTT
CDR3 protein: CASRRGQGAGNTIYF
J gene: TRBJ1-3
D gene: TRBD1
clone size: many
V gene: TRBV2

CDR3 DNA: TGTGCCAGCAGTCCGACAGGGAGAGCGGGGGGGCCTGGAGATACGCAGTATTTT
CDR3 protein: CASSPTGRAGGPGDTQYF
J gene: TRBJ2-3
D gene: TRBD2
clone size: NA
V gene: TRBV28

CDR3 DNA: TGTGCCAGCAGCTTCAGGGGGCCGAGCTCCTACAATGAGCAGTTCTTC
CDR3 protein: CASSFRGPSSYNEQFF
J gene: TRBJ2-1
D gene: TRBD1
clone size: many
V gene: TRBV11-3

CDR3 DNA: TGCGCCAGCAGCCAAGATCTGACAGGGCTCTATGGCTACACCTTC
CDR3 protein: CASSQDLTGLYGYTF
J gene: TRBJ1-2
D gene: TRBD1
clone size: NA
V gene: TRBV4-1

CDR3 DNA: TGTGCCAGCAGTTACTTACAGGGTCGGTCCGACTATGGCTACACCTTC
CDR3 protein: CASSYLQGRSDYGYTF
J gene: TRBJ1-2
D gene: NA
clone size: many
V gene: TRBV6-6

CDR3 DNA: TGTGCCAGCAGCTTCGCAGGGCAAGGGGCCCAGTACTTC
CDR3 protein: CASSFAGQGAQYF
J gene: TRBJ2-5
D gene: NA
clone size: many
V gene: TRBV7-9

CDR3 DNA: TGTGCCACCAGCCAGGGACAGGGCATGTACGAGCAGTACTTC
CDR3 protein: CATSQGQGMYEQYF
J gene: TRBJ2-7
D gene: TRBD1
clone size: few
V gene: TRBV15

CDR3 DNA: TGCGCCAGCAGCACCGGACAGGGTACGGATCAGCCCCAGCATTTT
CDR3 protein: CASSTGQGTDQPQHF
J gene: TRBJ1-5
D gene: TRBD1
clone size: few
V gene: TRBV5-1

CDR3 DNA: TGCAGCGTTGAAGGCTATTGGGACTCTGGAAACACCATATATTTT
CDR3 protein: CSVEGYWDSGNTIYF
J gene: TRBJ1-3
D gene: NA
clone size: NA
V gene: TRBV29-1

CDR3 DNA: TGCAGTGCGCTAGAGGAGGGGAGGAATTCACCCCTCCACTTT
CDR3 protein: CSALEEGRNSPLHF
J gene: TRBJ1-6
D gene: NA
clone size: NA
V gene: TRBV20-1